These 17 T cell receptor beta chains share one sample of origin, sequenced in a study of T cells in localized non-small cell lung cancer. TCRdb's copy holds only in-frame clones and misses some; the assay was immunoSEQ multiplex PCR. The sample lists around 50,000 clones, just over 85% occurring once. The source was peripheral blood, collected before any cancer treatment. These receptors originate from a male donor older than 55 with stage III squamous cell lung carcinoma.

The V and J genes are TRBV27 and TRBJ2-3; no clear D. The germline V and J ends were trimmed by 3 bases and 1 base, with 5 bases remaining between them. This CDR3 contains 13 residues. Germline CDR1 and CDR2: MNHEY and SMNVEV (reference sequence). The CDR3, as DNA: TGTGCCAGCAGTTTGTCGGGCACAGATACGCAGTATTTT. Residues: CASSLSGTDTQYF.

This clone came up a few times. The gene calls are TRBV28 and TRBJ1-6, with D perhaps matching TRBD1 (5 bases). The CDR3 totals 12 residues. Trimming shortened V by 4 bases and J by 11 bases, and 9 bases separated the two germline ends. CDR1 and CDR2 from the germline V gene are MDHEN and SYDVKM. As DNA, the CDR3 is TGTGCCAGCAGTTCGGCAGGGCCACCCCTCCACTTT. Protein: CASSSAGPPLHF.

V usage is TRBV21-1 and J usage is TRBJ2-7. TRBV21-1 is noted as a pseudogene. The CDR3 extends over 16 amino acids. CDR3 bases: TGTGCCAGCAGCAAAGCGGTTTTGCACAAGCCCTACGAGCAGTACTTC. It translates to CASSKAVLHKPYEQYF.

The chain is built from TRBV5-1 and TRBJ2-1; TRBD2 aligns across 11 bases. J gave up 3 bases and V 3 bases, and 2 bases lay outside the gene matches. Looked up from germline, CDR1 is SGHRS and CDR2 is YFSETQ. The CDR3 covers 15 residues. The CDR3 region is CASSSGLADYNEQFF. The CDR3 DNA reads TGCGCCAGCAGCTCGGGACTAGCGGACTACAATGAGCAGTTCTTC.

This rearrangement joins TRBV6-6 to TRBJ2-5; TRBD2 matches 8 bases. CDR3 size: 15 residues. The ends lost 2 bases at V and 1 base at J; junction bases unmatched: 3. CDR1 is MNHNY and CDR2 is SVGAGI in the germline V gene (reference sequence). CDR3 sequence (DNA): TGTGCCAGCAGTTACCTCGGGGGGGCCCAAGAGACCCAGTACTTC. It encodes CASSYLGGAQETQYF.

The chain carries TRBV28 and TRBJ2-3; D is undetermined. Germline values: CDR1 MDHEN, CDR2 SYDVKM. This CDR3 is 13 amino acids long. The V end was cut by 7 bases, the J end by 6 bases, with 14 bases between. The chain's CDR3 is CASTLTRTDTQYF. In nucleotides, the CDR3 is TGTGCCAGCACCTTGACCCGAACGGATACGCAGTATTTT.

The chain is built from TRBV6-1 and TRBJ2-3; 7 bases agree with TRBD1. With V trimmed by 4 bases and J by 1 base, 11 bases remained unmatched. Germline V lookup: CDR1 MNHNS, CDR2 SASEGT. This CDR3 spans 17 amino acids. CDR3: CASSVRPGQKRTDTQYF. The DNA of the CDR3 is TGTGCCAGCAGTGTGCGACCGGGACAGAAACGCACAGATACGCAGTATTTT.

The V call is TRBV7-8, the J call TRBJ2-7, with 10 bases that match TRBD2. V shed 1 base and J 1 base; nucleotides not matched to a gene: 4. This CDR3 spans 16 amino acids. Germline V gene lookup returns CDR1 SGHVS and CDR2 FQNEAQ. CDR3 loop: CASSLVGLAVSYEQYF. In DNA, the CDR3 is TGTGCCAGCAGCTTAGTCGGACTAGCGGTATCCTACGAGCAGTACTTC.

The chain carries TRBV7-9 and TRBJ1-4, with 9 bases lining up with TRBD1. CDR1 and CDR2 from the germline V gene are SEHNR and FQNEAQ (reference sequence). V gave up 6 bases and J gave up 6 bases; unmatched junction bases: 2. The length of the CDR3 is 13 residues. This CDR3 is CASRQGADEKLFF. As DNA, the CDR3 is TGTGCCAGCAGACAGGGGGCTGATGAAAAACTGTTTTTT.

This clone has just one count. The chain has TRBV2 and TRBJ1-5; tentatively, D is TRBD1 (5 bases). The CDR3 is 16 amino acids. With 3 bases removed from V and 2 bases from J, the gap between germline ends came to 14 bases. Germline values: CDR1 SNHLY, CDR2 FYNNEI. CDR3 residues: CASSEVAGKRNQPQHF. CDR3 sequence (DNA): TGTGCCAGCAGTGAGGTGGCAGGGAAACGCAATCAGCCCCAGCATTTT.

The chain links TRBV28 to TRBJ2-7; no clear D gene. The CDR3 spans 15 residues. The germline gives CDR1 MDHEN, CDR2 SYDVKM. V shed 5 bases and J shed 0 bases, with 14 bases lying between them. The CDR3 DNA reads TGTGCCAGCAGTAAACCCCGGTCGTTCTCCTACGAGCAGTACTTC. This sequence encodes CASSKPRSFSYEQYF.

The chain carries TRBV5-1 and TRBJ1-4, with 7 bases identical to TRBD1. The CDR3 runs 14 residues. V lost 0 bases, J lost 5 bases, and 1 base stayed unmatched. Germline V gene sequence: CDR1 SGHRS, CDR2 YFSETQ. The CDR3 nucleotides are TGCGCCAGCAGCTTGGGACAGGGAAATGAAAAACTGTTTTTT. Amino acids: CASSLGQGNEKLFF. Based on the CDR3 plus reference TRBV5-1 and TRBJ1-4, the full variable domain is KAGVTQTPRYLIKTRGQQVTLSCSPISGHRSVSWYQQTPGQGLQFLFEYFSETQRNKGNFPGRFSGRQFSNSRSEMNVSTLELGDSALYLCASSLGQGNEKLFFGSGTQLSVL.

This chain links TRBV6-6 with TRBJ2-1; D tentatively reads TRBD1 or TRBD2 (5 bases each). The CDR3 runs to 11 residues. Looked up from germline, CDR1 is MNHNY and CDR2 is SVGAGI (reference sequence). Deletions cut 4 bases from V and 10 bases from J, with 8 bases between. CDR3 sequence reads: CASSWGMEQFF. CDR3 nucleotides: TGTGCCAGCAGTTGGGGGATGGAGCAGTTCTTC.

J is TRBJ2-3 and V is TRBV7-8; 7 positions agree with TRBD1. V was pared by 4 bases and J by 0 bases, with 10 bases of the junction left unmatched. CDR1 SGHVS and CDR2 FQNEAQ come from the germline V gene. CDR3 length: 17 residues. CDR3 region: CASSSRGQQTSTDTQYF. In nucleotides, the CDR3 is TGTGCCAGCAGCTCACGGGGACAGCAAACCAGCACAGATACGCAGTATTTT. Supplemented by reference TRBV7-8 and TRBJ2-3, the full variable domain reads GAGVSQSPRYKVAKRGQDVALRCDPISGHVSLFWYQQALGQGPEFLTYFQNEAQLDKSGLPSDRFFAERPEGSVSTLKIQRTQQEDSAVYLCASSSRGQQTSTDTQYFGPGTRLTVL.

This clone showed up just once. The genes are TRBV2 and TRBJ2-5; possibly TRBD2 for D (5 bases). V lost 11 bases and J 3 bases, leaving 16 bases between the germline ends. There are 13 residues in the CDR3. Germline CDR1 SNHLY, CDR2 FYNNEI. Here the CDR3 reads CALSPGSKETQYF. The CDR3 region has the DNA TGTGCCTTATCTCCGGGGTCCAAAGAGACCCAGTACTTC. Together with reference TRBV2 and TRBJ2-5, the CDR3 gives the full variable domain: EPEVTQTPSHQVTQMGQEVILRCVPISNHLYFYWYRQILGQKVEFLVSFYNNEISEKSEIFDDQFSVERPDGSNFTLKIRSTKLEDSAMYFCALSPGSKETQYFGPGTRLLVL.

This chain uses TRBV6-6 with TRBJ1-1; tentatively, D is TRBD1 (5 bases). V was clipped by 4 bases and J by 7 bases, with 22 bases between them. CDR1 is MNHNY and CDR2 is SVGAGI in the germline V gene (reference sequence). The CDR3 is 16 amino acids. The CDR3 nucleotides are TGTGCCAGCAGTTTCCTTTTTATGGGGGTCGAGGGTGAAGCTTTCTTT. It encodes CASSFLFMGVEGEAFF.

The chain joins TRBV28 to TRBJ2-7; D remains unclear. Germline V gene lookup returns CDR1 MDHEN and CDR2 SYDVKM. CDR3 length: 13 residues. Trimming took 6 bases from V and 0 from J, leaving 9 bases between them. The CDR3 DNA reads TGTGCCAGCAGGGTTGGCCTCTCCTACGAGCAGTACTTC. Amino acids: CASRVGLSYEQYF.